This note documents a single TCR beta chain sequence. The germline gene is not matched at one end of the junction; a read error may be the cause. The CDR3 has 16 amino acids. Germline V gene lookup returns CDR1 SGHKS and CDR2 YYEKEE (reference sequence). The validation cohort, a group of over a hundred subjects, included the donors and was separate from the approximately 660-subject first cohort. This entry comes from a study of cytomegalovirus exposure and HLA in healthy donors. About the study: The approximately 120 validation repertoires, a later analysis reported, used the same platform as the approximately 650 first-cohort repertoires.

Produced via immunoSEQ multiplex PCR; TCRdb's table is partial and in-frame only. This sample yields more than 140,000 clones, of which 85% to 90% are seen a single time; around 3.4% belongs to the top ten. Sequenced input: PBMCs. This sequence joins TRBV5-5 and TRBJ1-1, with D unresolved. This TCR was recovered from a young woman in good health and CMV-seropositive. CDR3 residues: CASNLGKVTGTSEAFF. CDR3 bases: TGTGCCAGCAACTTGGGGAAGGTGACCGGAACTAGCGAAGCTTTCTTT.